The 4 T cell receptor beta chains reported below all come from one sample, sequenced in a study of OX40 agonist ivuxolimab in advanced cancers. The repertoire was sequenced with immunoSEQ multiplex PCR; TCRdb's copy has only in-frame clones and lacks some. In the table there are about 44,000 clones, about four fifths of which are singletons. The material was CD4+ or CD8+ T cells sorted from blood, obtained in a trial of the OX40 agonist ivuxolimab. Receptors originate from an adult with an advanced solid tumor such as melanoma, head and neck, liver or kidney cancer.

V gene TRBV10-1 combines with J gene TRBJ1-1; D might be TRBD1 (6 bases). This CDR3 is 18 amino acids long. Germline V gene lookup returns CDR1 WNHNN and CDR2 SYGVQD (reference sequence). The V end lost 0 bases, the J end lost 0 bases, and 17 bases lay between the germline ends. CDR3 protein: CASSESRGRTAMNTEAFF. DNA for the CDR3: TGCGCCAGCAGTGAGTCCAGGGGTAGGACGGCGATGAACACTGAAGCTTTCTTT.

The chain joins TRBV7-2 to TRBJ1-2; no clear D gene. The germline CDR1 and CDR2 sequences are SGHTA and FQGNSA. CDR3 length equals 16 residues. Trimming pared 1 base from V and 7 bases from J, leaving 19 bases between. The CDR3 spells CASSLDLTLLRGGYTF. CDR3 DNA sequence: TGTGCCAGCAGCTTAGACCTGACCCTACTCAGAGGTGGCTACACCTTC.

This clone showed up just once. The V call is TRBV7-2, the J call TRBJ2-6; the D gene is possibly TRBD1 (6 bases). Germline V CDR1 and CDR2: SGHTA, FQGNSA. The CDR3 spans 17 residues. Trimming shortened V by 1 base and J by 0 bases, and 10 bases separated the two germline ends. CDR3 in amino acids: CASSLGGQLSGANVLTF. The DNA for the CDR3 is TGTGCCAGCAGCTTAGGGGGACAACTCTCTGGGGCCAACGTCCTGACTTTC.

This chain joins TRBV28 and TRBJ2-3; unclear D gene. This CDR3 region has 12 residues. Germline V gene lookup returns CDR1 MDHEN and CDR2 SYDVKM. V lost 2 bases and J 4 bases, leaving 4 bases between the germline ends. The chain's CDR3 is CASSLGADTQYF. CDR3 DNA: TGTGCCAGCAGTTTAGGGGCAGATACGCAGTATTTT.